This entry describes one T cell receptor (beta chain). This sample is part of a study of blood T cell repertoires in COVID-19. Between the trimmed V and J ends, which lost 4 bases and 4 bases, there was a span of 13 bases. Germline assignment: CDR1 LNHDA and CDR2 SQIVND (reference sequence). CDR3 length equals 14 residues. Profiled with immunoSEQ multiplex PCR; TCRdb holds only in-frame clones, not every one. The data hold about 68,000 clones, with 90% to 95% observed a single time. The material sequenced was peripheral blood. This chain links TRBV19 with TRBJ1-1; D perhaps matches TRBD1 (5 bases). This clonotype originated in a man aged 40-49 years with COVID-19, enrolled during active disease. In DNA form, the CDR3 reads TGTGCCAGTAGTAGGAGGGGCAGTTCCACTGAAGCTTTCTTT. Its protein product is CASSRRGSSTEAFF.